This is a list of T cell receptor beta chains from one sample in a study of blood T cells in healthy people across ages. TCRdb fed the 5' RACE reads into MiXCR, producing one record per CDR3 protein. The table has about 800,000 distinct CDR3 sequences, around a quarter seen once. This sample was shared with a second study, whose subject was T cells of mothers and their children.

Sequenced input: blood. These receptors were taken from a boy aged 5-17 years in good health. The CDR3 runs from the conserved cysteine through the conserved F or W. The order of the fields is CDR3 protein, V gene, D gene, J gene. A D gene is named only where the DNA matches it firmly.

CDR3aa: CASSREYADTQYF
v_gene: TRBV12-3/TRBV12-4
d_gene: .
j_gene: TRBJ2-3

CDR3aa: CASRETGNYEQYF
v_gene: TRBV5-1
d_gene: .
j_gene: TRBJ2-7

CDR3aa: CASSNSGTSKKETQYF
v_gene: TRBV7-2
d_gene: TRBD2
j_gene: TRBJ2-5

CDR3aa: CASSFTGYEYNEQFF
v_gene: TRBV7-9
d_gene: .
j_gene: .

CDR3aa: CSARDTWGRTSGTYEQYF
v_gene: TRBV20-1
d_gene: TRBD2
j_gene: TRBJ2-7

CDR3aa: CASSPSRTVYEQYF
v_gene: TRBV18
d_gene: .
j_gene: .

CDR3aa: CASSYNNKPYEQYF
v_gene: TRBV6-2/TRBV6-3
d_gene: .
j_gene: TRBJ2-7

CDR3aa: CASSVGQRGVYEQYF
v_gene: TRBV9
d_gene: .
j_gene: .

CDR3aa: CASSSRIQIGVDNEQFF
v_gene: TRBV27
d_gene: .
j_gene: TRBJ2-1

CDR3aa: CSVEEARTFGYTF
v_gene: TRBV29-1
d_gene: .
j_gene: TRBJ1-2

CDR3aa: CASSLRREGLEAFF
v_gene: TRBV6-5
d_gene: .
j_gene: TRBJ1-1

CDR3aa: CSARDQRGLAKNIQYF
v_gene: TRBV20-1
d_gene: .
j_gene: TRBJ2-4

CDR3aa: CASSLAAGARETQYF
v_gene: TRBV11-2
d_gene: .
j_gene: TRBJ2-5

CDR3aa: CASSFSGLAGLLEQFF
v_gene: TRBV28
d_gene: TRBD2
j_gene: TRBJ2-1

CDR3aa: CASTPAGRGNTEAFF
v_gene: TRBV12-3/TRBV12-4
d_gene: .
j_gene: TRBJ1-1

CDR3aa: CATSDHTGDGNTIYF
v_gene: TRBV24-1
d_gene: TRBD1
j_gene: TRBJ1-3

CDR3aa: CSARDTGSGYQGYTF
v_gene: TRBV20-1
d_gene: .
j_gene: TRBJ1-2

CDR3aa: CASSQSYRGLPYEQYF
v_gene: TRBV4-3
d_gene: TRBD1
j_gene: .

CDR3aa: CSVPPGSSFSGYTF
v_gene: TRBV29-1
d_gene: .
j_gene: TRBJ1-2